The 10 T cell receptor beta chains presented below share a single source sample, sequenced in a study of PD-1 blockade in classical Hodgkin lymphoma. The patients all showed relapse after autologous stem cell transplantation, while their brentuximab vedotin exposure varied. Clones were sequenced by immunoSEQ multiplex PCR, and TCRdb holds only the in-frame ones, with some missing. The sample has under 100,000 clones, 92% seen once; the top ten hold about 2.7%. This specimen consisted of peripheral blood mononuclear cells (PBMCs), obtained before the second cycle of nivolumab. These receptors all stem from a human donor with classical Hodgkin lymphoma.

The J gene is TRBJ2-7, the V gene TRBV11-2; weak D call: TRBD1 (6 bases). V gave up 2 bases and J gave up 2 bases, with 16 bases separating them. CDR3 length equals 16 residues. Germline assignment: CDR1 SGHAT and CDR2 FQNNGV. CDR3 amino acids: CASSLRDRSLPYEQYF. The DNA for the CDR3 is TGTGCCAGCAGCTTAAGAGACAGGTCTCTACCCTACGAGCAGTACTTC.

The J gene is TRBJ2-7, the V gene TRBV29-1, with D maybe TRBD1 (6 bases). The germline gives CDR1 SQVTM, CDR2 ANQGSEA. The CDR3 consists of 10 residues. Trimming stripped 7 bases from V and 11 bases from J, with 15 bases between. The CDR3 spells CSGRWDTEYF. The CDR3 DNA reads TGCAGCGGGAGGTGGGACACAGAGTACTTC.

J is TRBJ2-1 and V is TRBV5-4, with 9 bases that match TRBD2. Trimming at V came to 6 bases and at J to 0 bases, leaving 10 bases not matched to a gene. The CDR3 sequence is 17 residues long. The V gene's germline CDR1 is SGHNT and CDR2 YYREEE (reference sequence). CDR3 residues: CASTQGLAPSSYNEQFF. The CDR3, as DNA: TGTGCCAGCACCCAAGGACTAGCGCCAAGCTCCTACAATGAGCAGTTCTTC.

This clone occurred a few times. In DNA, the CDR3 is TGTGCCAGTAGTTCGAGGACAGGAACCTACGAGCAGTACTTC. Amino acids: CASSSRTGTYEQYF. The J gene is TRBJ2-7, the V gene TRBV19; 7 positions agree with TRBD1. Trimming removed 5 bases from V and 2 bases from J; junction bases left unmatched: 6. Germline lookup yields CDR1 LNHDA and CDR2 SQIVND (reference sequence). This CDR3 has 14 amino acids.

The rearrangement joins TRBV5-4 to TRBJ1-1; TRBD1 is a possible D gene (5 bases). Germline V gene sequence: CDR1 SGHNT, CDR2 YYREEE (reference sequence). V was shortened by 7 bases and J by 3 bases, with 22 bases between the two germline ends. The CDR3 spans 16 residues. The CDR3 protein is CASRPGPLIGDTEAFF. The CDR3 DNA reads as TGTGCCAGCCGACCGGGACCCCTCATCGGGGACACTGAAGCTTTCTTT.

V is TRBV27 and J is TRBJ2-5; D uncertain. The germline gives CDR1 MNHEY, CDR2 SMNVEV (reference sequence). This CDR3 has 14 amino acids. Trimming left V 2 bases short and J 0 bases short, with 7 bases between. CDR3: CASSLGVYQETQYF. For the CDR3, the DNA is TGTGCCAGCAGTTTAGGGGTCTACCAAGAGACCCAGTACTTC.

V and J are TRBV7-9 and TRBJ1-2; 9 nucleotides align to TRBD1. Trimming removed 2 bases from V and 8 bases from J; junction bases left unmatched: 3. The germline gives CDR1 SEHNR, CDR2 FQNEAQ (reference sequence). The CDR3 has 13 amino acids. CDR3 DNA sequence: TGTGCCAGCAGCTTAAGGACAGGGGCCGGCTACACCTTC. Translation gives CASSLRTGAGYTF.

The gene calls are TRBV28 and TRBJ1-5, with 10 positions matching TRBD1. V lost 9 bases to trimming and J lost 2 bases; unmatched junction nucleotides: 4. This CDR3 is built from 14 residues. Germline CDR1 is MDHEN and CDR2 is SYDVKM. The CDR3 loop is CASSGTGGNQPQHF. In DNA form, the CDR3 reads TGTGCCAGTTCCGGGACAGGGGGCAATCAGCCCCAGCATTTT. Drawing the rest from reference TRBV28 and TRBJ1-5, the complete variable domain is DVKVTQSSRYLVKRTGEKVFLECVQDMDHENMFWYRQDPGLGLRLIYFSYDVKMKEKGDIPEGYSVSREKKERFSLILESASTNQTSMYLCASSGTGGNQPQHFGDGTRLSIL.

The V call is TRBV19, the J call TRBJ2-3; 12 nucleotides match TRBD1. Germline V lookup: CDR1 LNHDA, CDR2 SQIVND (reference sequence). V shed 10 bases, J shed 11 bases, and the junction held 16 bases outside the gene matches. This CDR3 comprises 15 residues. CDR3 in amino acids: CATLRQGQGAIRQYF. The CDR3, as DNA: TGTGCCACCCTGCGGCAGGGACAGGGGGCGATAAGGCAGTATTTT.

The chain is built from TRBV7-9 and TRBJ1-4; D gene ambiguous. V lost 8 bases, J lost 5 bases, and 18 bases lay in between. CDR1 and CDR2 from the germline V gene are SEHNR and FQNEAQ (reference sequence). The CDR3 loop spans 15 amino acids. CDR3 coding DNA: TGTGCCAGCGGGGAGATCGGGTTACCAAATGAAAAACTGTTTTTT. It yields the protein CASGEIGLPNEKLFF.